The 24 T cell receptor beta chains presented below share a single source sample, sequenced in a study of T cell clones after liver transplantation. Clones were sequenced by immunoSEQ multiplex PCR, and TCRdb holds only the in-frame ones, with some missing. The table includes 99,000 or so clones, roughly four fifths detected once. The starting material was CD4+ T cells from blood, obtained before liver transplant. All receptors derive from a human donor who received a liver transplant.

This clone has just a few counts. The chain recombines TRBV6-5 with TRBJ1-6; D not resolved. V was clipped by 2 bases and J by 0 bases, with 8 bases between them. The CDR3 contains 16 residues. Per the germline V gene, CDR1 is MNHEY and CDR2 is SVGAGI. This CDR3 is CASSYGRSSYNSPLHF. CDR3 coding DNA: TGTGCCAGCAGTTACGGGCGGAGCTCCTATAATTCACCCCTCCACTTT.

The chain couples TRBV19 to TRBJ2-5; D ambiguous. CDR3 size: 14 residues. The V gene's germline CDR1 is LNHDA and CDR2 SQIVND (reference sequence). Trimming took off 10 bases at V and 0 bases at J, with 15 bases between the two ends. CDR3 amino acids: CATTPPWDQETQYF. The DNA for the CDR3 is TGTGCCACCACCCCCCCATGGGACCAAGAGACCCAGTACTTC.

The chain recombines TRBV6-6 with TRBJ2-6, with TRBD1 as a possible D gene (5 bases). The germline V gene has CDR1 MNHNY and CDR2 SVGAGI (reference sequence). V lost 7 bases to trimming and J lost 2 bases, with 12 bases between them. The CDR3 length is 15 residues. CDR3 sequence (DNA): TGTGCCAGCACCCCCCAGGGTGCTGGGGCCAACGTCCTGACTTTC. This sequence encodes CASTPQGAGANVLTF.

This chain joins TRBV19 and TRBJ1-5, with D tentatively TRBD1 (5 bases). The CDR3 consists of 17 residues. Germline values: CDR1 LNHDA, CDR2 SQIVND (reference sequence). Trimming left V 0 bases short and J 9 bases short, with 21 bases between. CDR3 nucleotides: TGTGCCAGTAGTATAGAGGAGGGATTGGGGGGAGTCTCGCCCCAGCATTTT. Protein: CASSIEEGLGGVSPQHF.

The CDR3 spells CASSRTGPAKNIQYF. In DNA, the CDR3 is TGTGCCAGCAGCAGGACAGGGCCAGCCAAAAACATTCAGTACTTC. The chain joins TRBV5-6 to TRBJ2-4; TRBD1 matches at 8 bases. The germline V gene encodes CDR1 SGHDT and CDR2 YYEEEE. The CDR3 is made up of 15 amino acids. The J segment lost 0 bases and the V segment lost 4 bases, leaving 3 bases of the junction unmatched. Combining the CDR3 with reference TRBV5-6 and TRBJ2-4 gives the whole variable domain DAGVTQSPTHLIKTRGQQVTLRCSPKSGHDTVSWYQQALGQGPQFIFQYYEEEERQRGNFPDRFSGHQFPNYSSELNVNALLLGDSALYLCASSRTGPAKNIQYFGAGTRLSVL.

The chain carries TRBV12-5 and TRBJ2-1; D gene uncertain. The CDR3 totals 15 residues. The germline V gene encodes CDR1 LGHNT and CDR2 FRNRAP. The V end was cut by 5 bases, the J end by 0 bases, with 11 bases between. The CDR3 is CASGPRGVSYNEQFF. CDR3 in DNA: TGTGCTAGTGGTCCTCGCGGAGTCTCCTACAATGAGCAGTTCTTC. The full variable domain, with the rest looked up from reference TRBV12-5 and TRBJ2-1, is DARVTQTPRHKVTEMGQEVTMRCQPILGHNTVFWYRQTMMQGLELLAYFRNRAPLDDSGMPKDRFSAEMPDATLATLKIQPSEPRDSAVYFCASGPRGVSYNEQFFGPGTRLTVL.

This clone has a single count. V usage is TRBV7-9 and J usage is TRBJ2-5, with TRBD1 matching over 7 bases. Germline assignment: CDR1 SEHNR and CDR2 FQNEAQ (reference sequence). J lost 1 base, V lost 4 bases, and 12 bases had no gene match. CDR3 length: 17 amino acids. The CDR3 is CASSSRVGTDRQETQYF. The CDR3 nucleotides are TGTGCCAGCAGCTCCCGCGTCGGGACAGATCGCCAAGAGACCCAGTACTTC.

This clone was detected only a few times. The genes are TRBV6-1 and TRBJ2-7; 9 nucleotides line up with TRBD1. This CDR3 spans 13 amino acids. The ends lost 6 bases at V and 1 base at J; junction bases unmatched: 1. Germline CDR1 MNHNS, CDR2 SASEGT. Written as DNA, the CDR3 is TGTGCCAGCAGGACAGGGGGGTCCTACGAGCAGTACTTC. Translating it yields CASRTGGSYEQYF.

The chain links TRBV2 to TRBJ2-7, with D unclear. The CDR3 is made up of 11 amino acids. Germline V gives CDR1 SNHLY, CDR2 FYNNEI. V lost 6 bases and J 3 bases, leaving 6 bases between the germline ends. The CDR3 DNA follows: TGTGCCAGCAGCCTCGGCTACGAGCAGTACTTC. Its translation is CASSLGYEQYF. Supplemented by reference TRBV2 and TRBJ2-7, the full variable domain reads EPEVTQTPSHQVTQMGQEVILRCVPISNHLYFYWYRQILGQKVEFLVSFYNNEISEKSEIFDDQFSVERPDGSNFTLKIRSTKLEDSAMYFCASSLGYEQYFGPGTRLTVT.

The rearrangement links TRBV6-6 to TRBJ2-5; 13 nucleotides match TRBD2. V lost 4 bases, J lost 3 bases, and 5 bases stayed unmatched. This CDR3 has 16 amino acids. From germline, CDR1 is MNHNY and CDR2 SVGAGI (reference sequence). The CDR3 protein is CASSLTSGRTEETQYF. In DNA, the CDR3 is TGTGCCAGCAGTTTGACTAGCGGGAGGACGGAAGAGACCCAGTACTTC.

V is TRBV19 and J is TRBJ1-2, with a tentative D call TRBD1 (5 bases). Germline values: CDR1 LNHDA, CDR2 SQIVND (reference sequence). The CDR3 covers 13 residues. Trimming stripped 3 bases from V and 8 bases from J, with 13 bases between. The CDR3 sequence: CASSMEGRGGYTF. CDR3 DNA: TGTGCCAGTAGTATGGAGGGGCGGGGAGGCTACACCTTC.

The CDR3 DNA sequence: TGTGCCAGCAGCCCTACGGATAACTCTGGAAACACCATATATTTT. Its protein is CASSPTDNSGNTIYF. The V and J genes are TRBV5-6 and TRBJ1-3; no definite D call. The CDR3 loop spans 15 amino acids. Trimming pared 4 bases from V and 0 bases from J, leaving 11 bases between. Germline V gene sequence: CDR1 SGHDT, CDR2 YYEEEE.

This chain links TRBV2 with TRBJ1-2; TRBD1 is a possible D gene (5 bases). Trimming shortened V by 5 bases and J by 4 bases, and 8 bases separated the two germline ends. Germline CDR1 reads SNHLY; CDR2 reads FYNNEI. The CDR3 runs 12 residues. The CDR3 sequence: CASSRQTYGYTF. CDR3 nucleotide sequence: TGTGCCAGCAGTAGACAGACCTATGGCTACACCTTC.

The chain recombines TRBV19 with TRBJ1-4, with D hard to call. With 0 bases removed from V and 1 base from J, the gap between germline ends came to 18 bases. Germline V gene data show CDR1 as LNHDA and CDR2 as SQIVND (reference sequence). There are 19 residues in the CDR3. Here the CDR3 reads CASSIDQGPTLGTNEKLFF. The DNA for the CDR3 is TGTGCCAGTAGTATAGATCAAGGTCCGACGCTTGGAACTAATGAAAAACTGTTTTTT.

This CDR3 reads CASSLMGGKQYF. The DNA for the CDR3 is TGTGCCAGCAGTTTAATGGGGGGCAAACAGTACTTC. The chain couples TRBV28 to TRBJ2-7; possibly TRBD1 or TRBD2 for D (6 bases each). The V gene's germline CDR1 is MDHEN and CDR2 SYDVKM. With 2 bases removed from V and 10 bases from J, the gap between germline ends came to 12 bases. The CDR3 loop spans 12 amino acids.

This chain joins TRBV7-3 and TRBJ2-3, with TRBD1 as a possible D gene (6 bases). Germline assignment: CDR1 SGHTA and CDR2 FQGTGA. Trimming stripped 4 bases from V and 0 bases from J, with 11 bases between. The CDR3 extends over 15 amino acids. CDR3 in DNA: TGTGCCAGCAGCTCACAGGGACATAGCACAGATACGCAGTATTTT. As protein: CASSSQGHSTDTQYF.

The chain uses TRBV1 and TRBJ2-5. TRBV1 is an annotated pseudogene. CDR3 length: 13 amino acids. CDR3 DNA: TGCACCAGCAGGATCGGGGCTAGGGAGACCCAGTACTTC. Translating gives CTSRIGARETQYF.

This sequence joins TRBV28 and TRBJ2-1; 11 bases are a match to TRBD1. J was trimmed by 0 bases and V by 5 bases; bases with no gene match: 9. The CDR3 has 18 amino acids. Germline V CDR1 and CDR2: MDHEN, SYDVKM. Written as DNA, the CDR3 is TGTGCCAGCAGTAACCCCCGGGGACAGGGGGACTCCTACAATGAGCAGTTCTTC. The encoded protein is CASSNPRGQGDSYNEQFF.

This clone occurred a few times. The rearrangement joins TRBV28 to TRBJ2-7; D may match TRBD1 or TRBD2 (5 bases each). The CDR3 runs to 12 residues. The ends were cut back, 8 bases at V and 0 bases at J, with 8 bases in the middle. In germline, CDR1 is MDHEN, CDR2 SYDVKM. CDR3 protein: CASGTASYEQYF. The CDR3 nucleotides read TGTGCCAGCGGGACGGCCTCCTACGAGCAGTACTTC.

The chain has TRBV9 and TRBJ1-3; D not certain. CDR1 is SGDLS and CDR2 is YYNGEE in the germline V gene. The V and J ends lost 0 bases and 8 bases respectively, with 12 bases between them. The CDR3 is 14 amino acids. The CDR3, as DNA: TGTGCCAGCAGCGTAGGGCCCCTGGAGGACACCATATATTTT. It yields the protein CASSVGPLEDTIYF.

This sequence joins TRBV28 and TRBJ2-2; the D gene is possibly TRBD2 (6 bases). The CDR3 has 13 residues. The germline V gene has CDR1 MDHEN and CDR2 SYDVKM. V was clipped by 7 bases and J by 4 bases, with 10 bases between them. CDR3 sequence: CASTRGGTGELFF. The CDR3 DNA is TGTGCCAGCACCCGGGGAGGCACCGGGGAGCTGTTTTTT.

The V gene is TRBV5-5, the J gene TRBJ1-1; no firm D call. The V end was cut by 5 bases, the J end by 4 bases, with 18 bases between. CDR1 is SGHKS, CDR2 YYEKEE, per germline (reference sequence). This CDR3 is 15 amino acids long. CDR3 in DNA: TGTGCCAGCAGTTTCGTCGGCCCTACGATCACTGAAGCTTTCTTT. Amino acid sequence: CASSFVGPTITEAFF.

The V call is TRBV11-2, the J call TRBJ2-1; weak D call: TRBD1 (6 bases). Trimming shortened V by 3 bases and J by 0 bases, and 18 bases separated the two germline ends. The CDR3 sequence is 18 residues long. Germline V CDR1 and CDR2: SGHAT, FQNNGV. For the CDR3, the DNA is TGTGCCAGCAGCTTTCGTCTACAGGGCACAAGCTCCTACAATGAGCAGTTCTTC. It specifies CASSFRLQGTSSYNEQFF.

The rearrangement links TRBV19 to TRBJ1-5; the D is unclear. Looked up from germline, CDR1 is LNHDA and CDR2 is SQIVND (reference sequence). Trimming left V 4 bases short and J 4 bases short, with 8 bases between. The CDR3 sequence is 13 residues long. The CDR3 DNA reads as TGTGCCAGTAGTACCAGGTTGAATCAGCCCCAGCATTTT. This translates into CASSTRLNQPQHF.